These 2 T cell receptor beta chains were sequenced from one sample in a study of T cells in Graves' hyperthyroidism and ophthalmopathy. TCR beta CDR3 region amplification was performed from RNA transcripts. The HTBI primer set served for first-round RT-PCR of the TCR CDR3. Each CDR3 protein is one row after TCRdb ran MiXCR on the multiplex PCR reads. Of some 600,000 distinct CDR3 sequences listed, about 45% are singletons. The material sequenced was peripheral blood or thyroid tissue (not recorded which). The receptors come from a woman aged 18-30 years with Graves' hyperthyroidism.

This clonotype has a handful of counts. V is TRBV20-1 and J is TRBJ1-1; D gene ambiguous. This CDR3 is built from 14 residues. The germline V and J ends were trimmed by 1 base and 2 bases, with 11 bases remaining between them. CDR1 is DFQATT, CDR2 SNEGSKA, per germline (reference sequence). CDR3 DNA: TGCAGTGCTAGAGGACCGGACGGCAACACTGAAGCTTTCTTT. This encodes CSARGPDGNTEAFF.

The chain carries TRBV7-9 and TRBJ1-4, with no clear D. CDR1 is SEHNR and CDR2 is FQNEAQ in the germline V gene (reference sequence). V was shortened by 2 bases and J by 1 base, with 11 bases between the two germline ends. The CDR3 extends over 16 amino acids. The CDR3, as DNA: TGTGCCAGCAGCTTATTGTTTCGGGAAACTAATGAAAAACTGTTTTTT. The encoded protein is CASSLLFRETNEKLFF. Full variable domain (missing parts from reference TRBV7-9 and TRBJ1-4): DTGVSQNPRHKITKRGQNVTFRCDPISEHNRLYWYRQTLGQGPEFLTYFQNEAQLEKSRLLSDRFSAERPKGSFSTLEIQRTEQGDSAMYLCASSLLFRETNEKLFFGSGTQLSVL.